This T cell receptor (beta chain) was retrieved from a study of cytomegalovirus exposure and HLA in healthy donors. The primer mix had 60 Vbeta and 13 Jbeta primers. The table came from immunoSEQ multiplex PCR; TCRdb's copy has only in-frame clones and leaves some out. The table records about 170,000 clones, 80% of them present only once. On this clone itself: No antigen is known for it.

Per the germline V gene, CDR1 is MNHEY and CDR2 is SVGAGI. The V gene lost 6 bases and the J gene lost 2 bases, with 4 bases spanning the gap. CDR3 length: 12 residues. Findings and limits, study-wide: No immune exposure information besides CMV serostatus was available. Some V segments, including TRBV6-2 and TRBV6-3, were excluded as indistinguishable.

The V and J genes are TRBV6-5 and TRBJ2-2; D ambiguous. Sequenced material: PBMCs. The receptor was derived from a woman between 45 and 65 years old in good health and CMV-seropositive. DNA of the CDR3: TGTGCCAGCAGCCCTAACACCGGGGAGCTGTTTTTT. Translated: CASSPNTGELFF.